One and the same sample provided the 16 T cell receptor beta chains below, sequenced in a study of T-cell reconstitution after alpha-beta-depleted transplantation in children. The authors prepared the TCRbeta library with unique molecular identifiers. One entry per CDR3 protein, called by TCRdb with MiXCR from the PCR reads. The data hold more than 200,000 distinct CDR3 sequences, with 20% to 30% observed a single time. The specimen was PBMCs, collected before TCRalphabeta/CD19-depleted stem cell transplant. All receptors come from a girl aged 2-9 years with Fanconi anemia, due to receive a stem cell transplant.

The CDR3 DNA sequence: TGTGCCAGCAGTTTCCTGTACGGAAAGGGTGGTTCACCCCTCCACTTT. It encodes CASSFLYGKGGSPLHF. This chain uses TRBV28 with TRBJ1-6; D call uncertain. There are 16 residues in the CDR3. Germline values: CDR1 MDHEN, CDR2 SYDVKM. Deletions cut 3 bases from V and 9 bases from J, with 18 bases between.

This clonotype was detected ten times or more. The chain combines TRBV20-1 with TRBJ1-5; maybe TRBD1 (5 bases). The CDR3 covers 13 residues. Trimming left V 5 bases short and J 3 bases short, with 11 bases between. From germline, CDR1 is DFQATT and CDR2 SNEGSKA (reference sequence). The CDR3 reads CSAGAGYNQPQHF. The CDR3, as DNA: TGCAGTGCTGGGGCAGGGTACAATCAGCCCCAGCATTTT.

This clonotype was seen a handful of times. The gene calls are TRBV6-2 or TRBV6-3 and TRBJ2-3; a possible D gene is TRBD2 (5 bases). CDR1 is MNHEY, CDR2 SVGEGT, per germline. This CDR3 contains 15 residues. Trimming left V 6 bases short and J 5 bases short, with 18 bases between. The chain's CDR3 is CASRTSGTPGDTQYF. The CDR3 bases are TGTGCCAGCAGAACTAGTGGAACCCCCGGAGATACGCAGTATTTT.

This clonotype appeared a few times. This chain uses TRBV20-1 with TRBJ2-1, with 7 positions matching TRBD2. The CDR3 is made up of 13 amino acids. The germline V gene encodes CDR1 DFQATT and CDR2 SNEGSKA (reference sequence). Trimming cost V 3 bases and J 7 bases; bases outside gene matches: 6. The CDR3 loop reads CSASAGVANEQFF. DNA of the CDR3: TGCAGTGCTAGTGCGGGAGTGGCGAATGAGCAGTTCTTC.

This clonotype was recorded a few times. This rearrangement joins TRBV5-6 to TRBJ2-5; D possibly matches TRBD1 or TRBD2 (6 bases each). There are 15 residues in the CDR3. Trimming removed 4 bases from V and 1 base from J, with 14 bases in between. Germline V CDR1 and CDR2: SGHDT, YYEEEE. Here the CDR3 DNA reads TGTGCCAGCAGCGGGGTGGGGGGCCGCCAAGAGACCCAGTACTTC. This translates into CASSGVGGRQETQYF. Combining the CDR3 with reference TRBV5-6 and TRBJ2-5 gives the whole variable domain DAGVTQSPTHLIKTRGQQVTLRCSPKSGHDTVSWYQQALGQGPQFIFQYYEEEERQRGNFPDRFSGHQFPNYSSELNVNALLLGDSALYLCASSGVGGRQETQYFGPGTRLLVL.

This rearrangement joins TRBV5-1 to TRBJ1-1, with 7 positions matching TRBD1. The J segment lost 10 bases and the V segment lost 5 bases, leaving 8 bases of the junction unmatched. The CDR3 is 12 residues long. Germline V gene data show CDR1 as SGHRS and CDR2 as YFSETQ. CDR3 region: CASSQTGKAAFF. CDR3 sequence (DNA): TGCGCCAGCAGTCAGACAGGGAAGGCAGCTTTCTTT.

This clonotype was seen ten or more times. The chain combines TRBV4-2 with TRBJ2-7, with TRBD1 matching 9 bases. Germline lookup yields CDR1 LGHNA and CDR2 YNFKEQ. V dropped 0 bases and J dropped 5; count of bases not matched to a gene: 5. The CDR3 consists of 15 residues. The DNA of the CDR3 is TGTGCCAGCAGCCAAGAGGTCACAGGGGGCGACGAGCAGTACTTC. This translates into CASSQEVTGGDEQYF.

This clonotype was seen more than once but under ten times. The chain has TRBV5-1 and TRBJ2-1; 10 bases align to TRBD2. This CDR3 spans 18 amino acids. CDR1 is SGHRS, CDR2 YFSETQ, per germline. Trimming removed 0 bases from V and 1 base from J; junction bases left unmatched: 7. CDR3 loop: CASSLGLAGVVSYNEQFF. Written as DNA, the CDR3 is TGCGCCAGCAGCTTGGGGCTAGCGGGAGTCGTATCCTACAATGAGCAGTTCTTC.

In its sample, this clonotype was seen many times. The chain recombines TRBV4-2 with TRBJ2-7; D gene uncertain. V gave up 0 bases and J gave up 6 bases, with 9 bases separating them. This CDR3 spans 13 amino acids. Germline CDR1 is LGHNA and CDR2 is YNFKEQ. The CDR3 sequence: CASSQESLGEQYF. As DNA, the CDR3 is TGTGCCAGCAGCCAAGAGTCCCTAGGCGAGCAGTACTTC.

The gene calls are TRBV20-1 and TRBJ2-5, with 8 positions matching TRBD2. The CDR3 has 13 amino acids. Germline-derived CDR1 and CDR2 are DFQATT and SNEGSKA (reference sequence). V lost 1 base, J lost 2 bases, and 0 bases stayed unmatched. The CDR3 DNA is TGCAGTGCTAGAGTAGCGGGGCAAGAGACCCAGTACTTC. Residues: CSARVAGQETQYF.

This chain joins TRBV13 and TRBJ2-5; D ambiguous. This CDR3 is built from 15 residues. CDR1 PRHDT and CDR2 FYEKMQ come from the germline V gene (reference sequence). V lost 3 bases and J 4 bases, leaving 15 bases between the germline ends. CDR3 in amino acids: CASSFRGSSGETQYF. The CDR3 nucleotides are TGTGCCAGCAGCTTCCGAGGCAGTTCAGGAGAGACCCAGTACTTC.

This clonotype has a count of ten or more. The chain combines TRBV29-1 with TRBJ2-7, with 9 bases lining up with TRBD2. V was clipped by 0 bases and J by 1 base; unmatched bases: 4. The CDR3 runs to 15 residues. Germline CDR1 is SQVTM and CDR2 is ANQGSEA. The CDR3 coding sequence is TGCAGCGTTGAAGATAAACTAGCGGGTTCCTACGAGCAGTACTTC. Amino acid sequence: CSVEDKLAGSYEQYF.

This chain links TRBV20-1 with TRBJ1-1; D ambiguous. The CDR3 runs to 13 residues. V was trimmed by 4 bases and J by 11 bases, leaving 20 bases between them. CDR1 is DFQATT and CDR2 is SNEGSKA in the germline V gene (reference sequence). CDR3 nucleotide sequence: TGCAGTGCTATCTTGGTAGGCTCCAATATGGCTTTCTTT. Translating gives CSAILVGSNMAFF.

The genes are TRBV7-6 and TRBJ2-7; 10 bases are a match to TRBD2. This CDR3 region has 16 residues. The V gene's germline CDR1 is SGHVS and CDR2 FNYEAQ. V shed 3 bases, J shed 4 bases, and the junction held 9 bases outside the gene matches. DNA for the CDR3: TGTGCCAGCAGCTTGCTAGCGGGAGAAACGGGTTACGAGCAGTACTTC. Protein product: CASSLLAGETGYEQYF.

With regard to this clonotype: Likely a read error: the CDR3 ends without its conserved phenylalanine or tryptophan. The chain recombines TRBV6-1 with TRBJ2-7, with 9 bases identical to TRBD2. Germline V gene lookup returns CDR1 MNHNS and CDR2 SASEGT. The CDR3 is 17 residues long. The V gene end was trimmed by 3 bases and the J gene end by 3 bases; junction bases not matched to a gene: 12. Written as DNA, the CDR3 is TGTGCCAGCAGTGATTGGTCTAGCGGGGTCATCGTCTACGAGCAGTACTGC. The encoded protein is CASSDWSSGVIVYEQYC.

The rearrangement joins TRBV13 to TRBJ2-5, with 12 bases lining up with TRBD2. J gave up 5 bases and V 3 bases, and 7 bases lay outside the gene matches. CDR3 size: 16 residues. CDR1 and CDR2 (germline): PRHDT, FYEKMQ (reference sequence). The CDR3 here is CASSFAVTSGGETQYF. The CDR3 DNA reads as TGTGCCAGCAGCTTCGCTGTGACTAGCGGGGGTGAGACCCAGTACTTC.